The clone carrying this T cell receptor beta chain was counted a few times. As yet, its antigen is unknown. Relative to the germline gene, one junction end is altered; a read error may explain this. This specimen belongs to a study of spatial heterogeneity in lung cancer. CDR1 is SNHLY and CDR2 is FYNNEI in the germline V gene. This CDR3 spans 12 amino acids. A unique molecular identifier was carried by every single TCR cDNA molecule. TCRdb reprocessed the 5' RACE reads with MiXCR, giving one entry per CDR3 protein. The sample yields 5,500 to 7,500 distinct CDR3 sequences, roughly an eighth seen once. Study-wide points: It was estimated that coverage of tumor T cells reached approximately 7% for alpha chains and around 13% for beta chains. Higher tumor mutation counts went along with higher counts of expanded intratumoral alpha and beta TCRs.

The time point is: sample taken at primary tumor resection. Whole RNA from tumor, nontumor lung or frozen PBMC was sequenced unsorted. The genes are TRBV2 and TRBJ1-1; TRBD1 might be the D (5 bases). The sequence was collected from a male donor with early-stage non-small cell lung cancer. The sequences come from lung tumor tissue, collected at surgery. This CDR3 is CASRVMNTEAFF. The CDR3 bases are TGTGCGAGCAGGGTGATGAACACTGAAGCTTTCTTT.